This T cell receptor beta chain was identified in a study of cytomegalovirus exposure and HLA in healthy donors. It was with 60 Vbeta and 13 Jbeta primers that the PCR ran. Sequencing used immunoSEQ multiplex PCR; TCRdb keeps in-frame clones, though not all of them. The data contain 150,000 or so clones, roughly 84% of them singletons. General study results and limits: The HLA-A and HLA-B alleles of most subjects were reportedly predicted accurately from TCR beta sequences. According to the study, roughly 160 TCR beta chains were cytomegalovirus-associated. A classifier reportedly called cytomegalovirus status with high sensitivity and specificity.

This CDR3 has 15 amino acids. The germline CDR1 and CDR2 sequences are SSHAT and FNYEAQ (reference sequence). Regarding this clone: Its antigen remains unknown. The junction departs from germline at one end; a sequencing error may be responsible.

Sequencing input: PBMCs. The clonotype comes from a man aged 50-60 years in good health and CMV-seropositive. This chain uses TRBV7-7 with TRBJ2-1, with TRBD2 identical over 12 bases. DNA for the CDR3: TGTGCTAGCAGCACCCTAGCGGGAGGGATAGATGAGCAGTTCTTC. It is translated as CASSTLAGGIDEQFF.